The 28 T cell receptor beta chains presented below share a single source sample, sequenced in a study of post-analysis software for immune sequencing data. Prepared libraries of TCR beta cDNA carried unique molecular identifiers. TCRdb independently ran MiXCR on the PCR reads; one entry per CDR3 protein. The sample contains about 160,000 distinct CDR3 sequences, about 36% of which appear only once. Sequencing used blood, obtained after autologous hematopoietic stem cell transplantation. These receptors were obtained from a girl aged 5 to 17 with multiple sclerosis.

The chain joins TRBV6-2 or TRBV6-3 to TRBJ2-7; D possibly corresponds to TRBD2 (5 bases). The CDR3 has 13 amino acids. Trimming stripped 5 bases from V and 7 bases from J, with 15 bases between. In germline, CDR1 is MNHEY, CDR2 SVGEGT. The CDR3 loop reads CASSGSGSLEQYF. In DNA, the CDR3 is TGTGCCAGCAGTGGTAGTGGGAGCCTAGAGCAGTACTTC.

This clonotype has more than one count but fewer than ten. The chain recombines TRBV20-1 with TRBJ2-7; no reliable D call. Trimming removed 0 bases from V and 3 bases from J, with 15 bases in between. Germline CDR1 and CDR2: DFQATT and SNEGSKA (reference sequence). This CDR3 has 15 residues. CDR3 in amino acids: CSAREDWARGYEQYF. In DNA form, the CDR3 reads TGCAGTGCTAGAGAAGATTGGGCTAGAGGCTACGAGCAGTACTTC.

This rearrangement joins TRBV24-1 to TRBJ2-2; D is uncertain. Trimming cost V 0 bases and J 0 bases, with 10 bases left between them. Germline values: CDR1 KGHDR, CDR2 SFDVKD. This CDR3 region has 17 residues. In nucleotides, the CDR3 is TGTGCCACCAGTGATTTGGCTGGGCCTGCGAACACCGGGGAGCTGTTTTTT. It is translated as CATSDLAGPANTGELFF.

The CDR3 coding sequence is TGTGCCAGCAGCGGGTGGAGGGAGGACACAGATACGCAGTATTTT. It is translated as CASSGWREDTDTQYF. This chain uses TRBV7-9 with TRBJ2-3; possibly TRBD2 for D (6 bases). The CDR3 spans 15 residues. The ends were cut back, 5 bases at V and 2 bases at J, with 14 bases in the middle. The germline CDR1 and CDR2 sequences are SEHNR and FQNEAQ (reference sequence).

The J gene is TRBJ2-1, the V gene TRBV12-3 or TRBV12-4, with D possibly matching TRBD2 (6 bases). The CDR3 extends over 14 amino acids. Trimming left V 7 bases short and J 6 bases short, with 16 bases between. The CDR3 spells CASNLGTSINEQFF. DNA of the CDR3: TGTGCCAGCAACTTGGGGACTTCGATCAATGAGCAGTTCTTC.

The chain has TRBV6-1 and TRBJ2-5; D remains unclear. The CDR3 sequence is 14 residues long. Germline V gene sequence: CDR1 MNHNS, CDR2 SASEGT. The ends were cut back, 0 bases at V and 11 bases at J, with 16 bases in the middle. CDR3 amino acids: CASSEAGFYNEQYF. The CDR3 DNA is TGTGCCAGCAGTGAAGCGGGCTTCTACAATGAGCAGTACTTC.

The V and J genes are TRBV20-1 and TRBJ2-5; possible D gene TRBD1, 6 bases. Germline loops: CDR1 DFQATT, CDR2 SNEGSKA (reference sequence). There are 14 residues in the CDR3. V was pared by 4 bases and J by 1 base, with 13 bases between. The chain's CDR3 is CSAIRGHLQETQYF. The DNA for the CDR3 is TGCAGTGCTATTAGGGGACACCTCCAAGAGACCCAGTACTTC.

V and J are TRBV12-3 or TRBV12-4 and TRBJ2-7; D may be TRBD1 (6 bases). V shed 6 bases and J shed 1 base, with 16 bases lying between them. CDR3 length: 15 amino acids. The CDR3 DNA follows: TGTGCCAGCAGCTCAAGCAGGGGCCAGTCCTACGAGCAGTACTTC. It encodes CASSSSRGQSYEQYF.

The chain joins TRBV12-3 or TRBV12-4 to TRBJ1-2; D not resolved. CDR3 length: 14 amino acids. The V end lost 0 bases, the J end lost 4 bases, and 9 bases lay between the germline ends. The DNA for the CDR3 is TGTGCCAGCAGTTTAGCGAGCGCGACCTATGGCTACACCTTC. It yields the protein CASSLASATYGYTF.

This clonotype was recorded at least ten times. V is TRBV6-2 or TRBV6-3 and J is TRBJ2-1; no firm D call. Per the germline V gene, CDR1 is MNHEY and CDR2 is SVGEGT. The CDR3 totals 13 residues. Trimming shortened V by 6 bases and J by 2 bases, and 8 bases separated the two germline ends. The CDR3 is CASSGPPYNEQFF. The CDR3 coding sequence is TGTGCCAGCAGCGGTCCCCCCTACAATGAGCAGTTCTTC.

This clonotype turned up a few times. The chain combines TRBV29-1 with TRBJ1-1; unclear D gene. Trimming pared 6 bases from V and 3 bases from J, leaving 17 bases between. Germline lookup yields CDR1 SQVTM and CDR2 ANQGSEA. This CDR3 is built from 14 residues. CDR3 nucleotides: TGCAGCGTGACCCAAAAAAAGGTGGACACTGAAGCTTTCTTT. Translating it yields CSVTQKKVDTEAFF.

This clonotype was found a few times. The chain recombines TRBV7-3 with TRBJ2-3; D remains ambiguous. Trimming left V 1 base short and J 3 bases short, with 5 bases between. CDR3 length: 13 amino acids. CDR1 is SGHTA and CDR2 is FQGTGA in the germline V gene. CDR3 sequence (DNA): TGTGCCAGCAGCTTAAGGAGAACAGATACGCAGTATTTT. This gives the protein CASSLRRTDTQYF.

The chain is built from TRBV7-9 and TRBJ1-2, with 8 positions matching TRBD1. The J segment lost 7 bases and the V segment lost 7 bases, leaving 8 bases of the junction unmatched. This CDR3 is 13 amino acids long. The germline CDR1 and CDR2 sequences are SEHNR and FQNEAQ (reference sequence). The chain's CDR3 is CASNSQGAAGYTF. The CDR3 DNA sequence: TGTGCCAGCAATAGCCAGGGGGCTGCTGGCTACACCTTC.

This clonotype was detected only a few times. The gene calls are TRBV29-1 and TRBJ2-2, with TRBD1 matching 7 bases. J lost 3 bases, V lost 7 bases, and 5 bases had no gene match. The V gene's germline CDR1 is SQVTM and CDR2 ANQGSEA. The CDR3 is 13 amino acids. The CDR3 loop reads CSGRDSYTGELFF. The CDR3 DNA is TGCAGCGGCCGGGACAGCTACACCGGGGAGCTGTTTTTT.

The chain couples TRBV12-3 or TRBV12-4 to TRBJ2-5, with TRBD2 as a possible D gene (5 bases). Trimming cost V 2 bases and J 6 bases, with 10 bases left between them. The CDR3 consists of 13 residues. The CDR3 region is CASSLYRGQTQYF. The CDR3 DNA sequence: TGTGCCAGCAGTTTATATCGAGGGCAGACCCAGTACTTC.

V and J are TRBV24-1 and TRBJ2-1; D is unresolved. Looked up from germline, CDR1 is KGHDR and CDR2 is SFDVKD. CDR3 length: 14 amino acids. Trimming took 1 base from V and 6 from J, leaving 9 bases between them. CDR3 in DNA: TGTGCCACCAGTGATTTAGAACCCGGCAATGAGCAGTTCTTC. Residues: CATSDLEPGNEQFF.

The J gene is TRBJ2-1, the V gene TRBV6-1; 7 positions agree with TRBD1. Unmatched junction bases numbered 12, after V lost 7 bases and J lost 6 bases. The germline V gene encodes CDR1 MNHNS and CDR2 SASEGT. CDR3 length: 15 amino acids. The CDR3 spells CASKSYRGRFNEQFF. CDR3 bases: TGTGCCAGCAAATCCTACAGGGGACGGTTCAATGAGCAGTTCTTC.

This clonotype was seen only a few times. The rearrangement uses TRBV27 and TRBJ1-5, with D maybe TRBD1 (5 bases). Germline V gives CDR1 MNHEY, CDR2 SMNVEV (reference sequence). The CDR3 runs to 14 residues. V gave up 3 bases and J gave up 1 base, with 7 bases separating them. CDR3 nucleotide sequence: TGTGCCAGCAGTTTGTGGGGCAGCAATCAGCCCCAGCATTTT. Translated: CASSLWGSNQPQHF.

This clonotype occurred a few times. The V call is TRBV18, the J call TRBJ1-2; D gene ambiguous. V was clipped by 5 bases and J by 3 bases, with 13 bases between them. There are 14 residues in the CDR3. CDR1 and CDR2 (germline): KGHSH, LQKENI. For the CDR3, the DNA is TGTGCCAGCTCAACCATGGACGGCGACTATGGCTACACCTTC. It translates to CASSTMDGDYGYTF.

This clonotype was counted a few times. The rearrangement links TRBV28 to TRBJ2-7; 7 positions agree with TRBD2. Looked up from germline, CDR1 is MDHEN and CDR2 is SYDVKM. V gave up 6 bases and J gave up 3 bases; unmatched junction bases: 11. This CDR3 comprises 15 residues. The CDR3 protein is CASSVGGSAIYEQYF. The CDR3 nucleotides are TGTGCCAGCAGCGTGGGCGGGAGCGCAATCTACGAGCAGTACTTC.

This sequence joins TRBV28 and TRBJ1-2; D is uncertain. The CDR3 contains 13 residues. Trimming took off 2 bases at V and 8 bases at J, with 12 bases between the two ends. Germline assignment: CDR1 MDHEN and CDR2 SYDVKM. The CDR3 sequence is CASSLRGAAGYTF. The CDR3 DNA sequence: TGTGCCAGCAGTTTAAGAGGTGCGGCGGGCTACACCTTC.

This clonotype was detected many times. The genes are TRBV2 and TRBJ2-7; D is ambiguous. The CDR3 extends over 13 amino acids. The ends were cut back, 7 bases at V and 1 base at J, with 11 bases in the middle. The germline gives CDR1 SNHLY, CDR2 FYNNEI. The CDR3: CASIPPDSYEQYF. CDR3 in DNA: TGTGCCAGCATACCACCGGATTCCTACGAGCAGTACTTC.

The sample holds a few counts of this clonotype. CDR3 nucleotide sequence: TGTGCAACGAGGCAGTCAAAAAACTACGAGCAGTACTTC. Protein product: CATRQSKNYEQYF. The chain links TRBV12-3 or TRBV12-4 to TRBJ2-7; D is unresolved. This CDR3 is built from 13 residues.

The genes are TRBV28 and TRBJ1-2; no firm D call. The length of the CDR3 is 13 residues. From germline, CDR1 is MDHEN and CDR2 SYDVKM. V was trimmed by 4 bases and J by 4 bases, leaving 10 bases between them. The CDR3 region has the DNA TGTGCCAGCAGTTCCCAGCCTTTCTATGGCTACACCTTC. Residues: CASSSQPFYGYTF.

The chain carries TRBV12-3 or TRBV12-4 and TRBJ1-5; 7 bases align to TRBD1. J was trimmed by 0 bases and V by 3 bases; bases with no gene match: 2. The CDR3 is 15 residues long. CDR3 DNA sequence: TGTGCCAGCAGTTTCCGACAGGGTAGCAATCAGCCCCAGCATTTT. This translates into CASSFRQGSNQPQHF.

The count of this clonotype is one. A read error may be the cause here, since a much bigger clone is one base away. This chain connects TRBV2 to TRBJ2-6; TRBD1 matches 8 bases. Per germline, CDR1 SNHLY and CDR2 FYNNEI. The CDR3 is 17 amino acids. The CDR3 nucleotides are TGTGCCAGCAGTGGAGGGGACAGGTTCTCTGGGGCCGACGTCCTGACTTTC. This translates into CASSGGDRFSGADVLTF.

This chain links TRBV21-1 with TRBJ2-5; the table's TRBD2 call for D was not verified on the DNA. TRBV21-1 is a pseudogene locus. The CDR3 runs 19 residues. The CDR3 region has the DNA TGTGCCAGCAGCAAAGGGTTGCTAGCGGGAGGGCGAGTGCCAGAGACCCAGTACTTC. Protein: CASSKGLLAGGRVPETQYF.

This chain connects TRBV28 to TRBJ1-6; D call uncertain. The germline V gene has CDR1 MDHEN and CDR2 SYDVKM. Trimming pared 8 bases from V and 6 bases from J, leaving 11 bases between. This CDR3 has 13 amino acids. In DNA, the CDR3 is TGTGCCAGCCATACAGCTCTTAATTCACCCCTCCACTTT. This translates into CASHTALNSPLHF.